The 28 T cell receptor beta chains in this list originate from one sample, sequenced in a study of blood T cell repertoires in COVID-19. The protocol was immunoSEQ multiplex PCR, while the TCRdb copy is restricted to in-frame clones and leaves out a portion. The sample consists of 200,000 to 250,000 clones, 85% to 90% of them appearing once. Material: peripheral blood. The receptors stem from a man aged 18 to 30 with active or convalescent COVID-19.

The CDR3 loop is CASSRGIRTGEQYF. The CDR3 DNA sequence: TGTGCCAGCAGCCGAGGGATTAGAACGGGCGAGCAGTACTTC. The chain has TRBV6-2 or TRBV6-3 and TRBJ2-7; TRBD2 is a possible D gene (5 bases). The CDR3 contains 14 residues. Deletions cut 6 bases from V and 6 bases from J, with 18 bases between. Germline CDR1 and CDR2: MNHEY and SVGEGT.

This clone has just one count. The genes are TRBV7-2 and TRBJ2-5, with 9 bases that match TRBD1. Losses at the gene ends were 1 base for V and 2 bases for J; bases not matched to a gene: 5. The CDR3 spans 16 residues. Germline CDR1 SGHTA, CDR2 FQGNSA. The CDR3 loop reads CASSLVGTGNQETQYF. The CDR3 bases are TGTGCCAGCAGCTTAGTAGGGACAGGGAATCAAGAGACCCAGTACTTC.

The chain links TRBV15 to TRBJ1-5; 9 bases fit TRBD1. Germline loops: CDR1 LNHNV, CDR2 YYDKDF (reference sequence). The CDR3 length is 15 residues. J lost 4 bases, V lost 1 base, and 2 bases had no gene match. The CDR3 reads CATSRVDRGNQPQHF. In DNA, the CDR3 is TGTGCCACCAGCAGAGTGGACAGGGGAAATCAGCCCCAGCATTTT.

The rearrangement links TRBV5-4 to TRBJ2-2, with D perhaps TRBD2 (7 bases). Germline CDR1 SGHNT, CDR2 YYREEE (reference sequence). Trimming removed 6 bases from V and 7 bases from J, with 16 bases in between. The CDR3 contains 14 residues. CDR3 DNA sequence: TGTGCCAGCACCCTCGGGGGGACATTCGGGGAGCTGTTTTTT. Its protein product is CASTLGGTFGELFF.

This clone was seen a few times. This chain joins TRBV28 and TRBJ1-1, with D perhaps matching TRBD1 (5 bases). The CDR3 totals 17 residues. V shed 3 bases and J shed 0 bases, with 17 bases lying between them. CDR1 and CDR2 (germline): MDHEN, SYDVKM. CDR3 sequence: CASSFRQGIPMNTEAFF. The CDR3 region has the DNA TGTGCCAGCAGTTTTCGCCAGGGAATACCTATGAACACTGAAGCTTTCTTT. Based on the CDR3 plus reference TRBV28 and TRBJ1-1, the full variable domain is DVKVTQSSRYLVKRTGEKVFLECVQDMDHENMFWYRQDPGLGLRLIYFSYDVKMKEKGDIPEGYSVSREKKERFSLILESASTNQTSMYLCASSFRQGIPMNTEAFFGQGTRLTVV.

The rearrangement links TRBV30 to TRBJ2-7, with a possible D match to TRBD2 (5 bases). This CDR3 contains 12 residues. The germline gives CDR1 GTSNPN, CDR2 SVGIG (reference sequence). Deletions cut 1 base from V and 2 bases from J, with 6 bases between. The CDR3 here is CAWSDGAYEQYF. The CDR3 region has the DNA TGTGCCTGGAGTGACGGGGCCTACGAGCAGTACTTC.

The chain uses TRBV6-6 and TRBJ2-3, with D perhaps TRBD1 (6 bases). With 9 bases removed from V and 1 base from J, the gap between germline ends came to 17 bases. Germline V CDR1 and CDR2: MNHNY, SVGAGI (reference sequence). The CDR3 covers 15 residues. In DNA form, the CDR3 reads TGTGCCAGTAAACAGGGAATGCGCCGCACAGATACGCAGTATTTT. This gives the protein CASKQGMRRTDTQYF.

CDR3 nucleotide sequence: TGTGCCAGCAGTTTATGGGAGGACGGGGAAGCTTTCTTT. It codes for CASSLWEDGEAFF. The chain employs TRBV12-3 or TRBV12-4 and TRBJ1-1, with unresolved D. The V end lost 2 bases, the J end lost 8 bases, and 12 bases lay between the germline ends. The CDR3 extends over 13 amino acids.

The chain recombines TRBV19 with TRBJ2-6, with D maybe TRBD2 (5 bases). The germline gives CDR1 LNHDA, CDR2 SQIVND (reference sequence). CDR3 length: 16 amino acids. V gave up 6 bases and J gave up 1 base, with 13 bases separating them. Here the CDR3 DNA reads TGTGCCAGTAGGGAGGACGGCAGATCTGGGGCCAACGTCCTGACTTTC. It specifies CASREDGRSGANVLTF.

The J gene is TRBJ2-2, the V gene TRBV3-1 (or the pseudogene TRBV3-2); TRBD2 matches at 13 bases. The junction had 9 bases not matched to a gene; V was cut back by 0 bases and J by 2 bases. The CDR3 spans 20 residues. In germline, CDR1 is LGHDT, CDR2 YNNKEL (reference sequence). CDR3 loop: CASSQEPGLAGVINTGELFF. In DNA, the CDR3 is TGTGCCAGCAGCCAAGAGCCCGGACTAGCGGGAGTAATCAACACCGGGGAGCTGTTTTTT.

CDR3 residues: CASSVGNPTYEQYF. The CDR3 coding sequence is TGTGCCAGTAGTGTCGGGAACCCTACCTACGAGCAGTACTTC. The chain combines TRBV19 with TRBJ2-7; D is perhaps TRBD2 (5 bases). Between the trimmed V and J ends, which lost 5 bases and 2 bases, there was a span of 13 bases. This CDR3 spans 14 amino acids. Germline CDR1 LNHDA, CDR2 SQIVND (reference sequence).

The chain has TRBV30 and TRBJ1-1; 9 bases agree with TRBD1. The germline gives CDR1 GTSNPN, CDR2 SVGIG (reference sequence). The V segment lost 2 bases and the J segment 5 bases; nucleotides outside the gene matches: 6. This CDR3 has 14 amino acids. CDR3 protein: CAWSTGGARTEAFF. Here the CDR3 DNA reads TGTGCCTGGAGTACAGGGGGCGCGAGGACTGAAGCTTTCTTT.

The J gene is TRBJ1-1, the V gene TRBV19; 8 bases are a match to TRBD1. The CDR3 consists of 16 residues. Germline CDR1 reads LNHDA; CDR2 reads SQIVND (reference sequence). V gave up 1 base and J gave up 1 base; unmatched junction bases: 5. The CDR3 sequence is CASSIGTGLPNTEAFF. The CDR3, as DNA: TGTGCCAGTAGTATAGGGACAGGGCTACCGAACACTGAAGCTTTCTTT. Full variable domain (rest looked up from reference TRBV19 and TRBJ1-1): DGGITQSPKYLFRKEGQNVTLSCEQNLNHDAMYWYRQDPGQGLRLIYYSQIVNDFQKGDIAEGYSVSREKKESFPLTVTSAQKNPTAFYLCASSIGTGLPNTEAFFGQGTRLTVV.

This clone was detected a few times. The chain links TRBV7-9 to TRBJ2-7, with 8 bases identical to TRBD2. The CDR3 covers 17 residues. Germline CDR1 is SEHNR and CDR2 is FQNEAQ (reference sequence). Unmatched junction bases numbered 13, after V lost 6 bases and J lost 0 bases. CDR3 protein: CASSPKIAGPSSYEQYF. CDR3 nucleotides: TGTGCCAGCAGTCCAAAAATAGCGGGACCCAGCTCCTACGAGCAGTACTTC.

The chain links TRBV4-1 to TRBJ2-1; D is perhaps TRBD1 (5 bases). The CDR3 length is 12 residues. Trimming took off 6 bases at V and 15 bases at J, with 18 bases between the two ends. The V gene's germline CDR1 is MGHRA and CDR2 YSYEKL. This CDR3 reads CASSQGGSRLFF. In DNA, the CDR3 is TGCGCCAGCAGTCAGGGTGGTTCCAGGCTGTTCTTC.

The chain combines TRBV7-9 with TRBJ1-2; 7 bases line up with TRBD1. CDR1 and CDR2 (germline): SEHNR, FQNEAQ (reference sequence). CDR3 length: 16 residues. Trimming took 4 bases from V and 0 from J; bases not matched to a gene: 8. In DNA form, the CDR3 reads TGTGCCAGCAGCTCTAGCCGGGACAGACCTAACTATGGCTACACCTTC. Its protein product is CASSSSRDRPNYGYTF.

The V and J genes are TRBV4-3 and TRBJ2-7; 8 bases match TRBD1. The V segment lost 0 bases and the J segment 2 bases; nucleotides outside the gene matches: 9. CDR3 length: 17 residues. Germline V gene sequence: CDR1 LGHNA, CDR2 YSLEER. The CDR3 bases are TGCGCCAGCAGCCAAGAGAGTCGGACAGGGTCGGCCTACGAGCAGTACTTC. Its translation: CASSQESRTGSAYEQYF.

The V and J genes are TRBV28 and TRBJ1-2, with D tentatively TRBD1 (6 bases). Trimming left V 5 bases short and J 5 bases short, with 12 bases between. Germline V gene data show CDR1 as MDHEN and CDR2 as SYDVKM. The CDR3 runs to 13 residues. DNA for the CDR3: TGTGCCAGCAGTGGAGGACAGAGATATGGCTACACCTTC. Protein product: CASSGGQRYGYTF.

The V gene is TRBV30, the J gene TRBJ2-7; TRBD2 aligns across 7 bases. The CDR3 runs to 17 residues. The germline V gene encodes CDR1 GTSNPN and CDR2 SVGIG (reference sequence). V was clipped by 1 base and J by 2 bases; unmatched bases: 14. CDR3 nucleotides: TGTGCCTGGAGTGATATAGCGGGCCCCGGTGGGGCCTACGAGCAGTACTTC. It specifies CAWSDIAGPGGAYEQYF.

The chain has TRBV7-2 and TRBJ2-3, with D maybe TRBD2 (6 bases). CDR3 length equals 16 residues. Between the trimmed V and J ends, which lost 1 base and 0 bases, there was a span of 11 bases. Germline CDR1 SGHTA, CDR2 FQGNSA. CDR3 residues: CASSLVASGSTDTQYF. CDR3 nucleotides: TGTGCCAGCAGCTTAGTAGCCAGCGGGAGCACAGATACGCAGTATTTT.

This sequence joins TRBV3-1 (or the pseudogene TRBV3-2) and TRBJ2-7; 7 bases align to TRBD2. Trimming took 1 base from V and 10 from J; bases not matched to a gene: 13. This CDR3 has 15 amino acids. CDR1 LGHDT and CDR2 YNNKEL come from the germline V gene (reference sequence). The DNA of the CDR3 is TGTGCCAGCAGCCAAGGTCGGGGGGAACGGGCCCCCCAGTACTTC. Residues: CASSQGRGERAPQYF.

This sequence joins TRBV7-8 and TRBJ1-4; D gene unclear. V lost 4 bases and J lost 3, with 9 bases in between. Germline V lookup: CDR1 SGHVS, CDR2 FQNEAQ. This CDR3 comprises 14 residues. CDR3 amino acids: CASSSVMANEKLFF. CDR3 DNA sequence: TGTGCCAGCAGCTCAGTTATGGCTAATGAAAAACTGTTTTTT.

The chain uses TRBV4-1 and TRBJ2-7; 9 bases are a match to TRBD1. The CDR3 has 16 residues. In germline, CDR1 is MGHRA, CDR2 YSYEKL. Trimming took 0 bases from V and 5 from J; bases not matched to a gene: 8. The CDR3 DNA reads as TGCGCCAGCAGCCAAGATCACAGGACAGGGGTGGACGAGCAGTACTTC. Amino acid sequence: CASSQDHRTGVDEQYF.

The chain carries TRBV4-3 and TRBJ2-7; D is ambiguous. The germline V gene encodes CDR1 LGHNA and CDR2 YSLEER. V gave up 1 base and J gave up 4 bases, with 8 bases separating them. The CDR3 runs 13 residues. This chain's CDR3 is CASSQAVKYEQYF. The CDR3 nucleotides are TGCGCCAGCAGCCAAGCGGTGAAGTACGAGCAGTACTTC.

The CDR3 loop is CASSLPGTGLWEQYF. In DNA, the CDR3 is TGTGCCAGCAGCCTCCCCGGGACAGGGTTGTGGGAGCAGTACTTC. The gene calls are TRBV7-2 and TRBJ2-7; 9 bases fit TRBD1. The J segment lost 7 bases and the V segment lost 5 bases, leaving 12 bases of the junction unmatched. The CDR3 covers 15 residues. Germline loops: CDR1 SGHTA, CDR2 FQGNSA.

The chain combines TRBV9 with TRBJ2-1; 10 bases map to TRBD1. CDR1 SGDLS and CDR2 YYNGEE come from the germline V gene. The ends lost 4 bases at V and 1 base at J; junction bases unmatched: 8. The CDR3 is 17 amino acids. The chain's CDR3 is CASSPILGQGSYNEQFF. The CDR3 DNA follows: TGTGCCAGCAGCCCTATCTTGGGACAGGGGTCCTACAATGAGCAGTTCTTC. Full variable domain (outside the CDR3, taken from reference TRBV9 and TRBJ2-1): DSGVTQTPKHLITATGQRVTLRCSPRSGDLSVYWYQQSLDQGLQFLIQYYNGEERAKGNILERFSAQQFPDLHSELNLSSLELGDSALYFCASSPILGQGSYNEQFFGPGTRLTVL.

The chain links TRBV30 to TRBJ1-6, with 7 bases lining up with TRBD1. The CDR3 extends over 13 amino acids. The V and J ends lost 2 bases and 6 bases, in that order; junction bases with no gene match: 1. Germline loops: CDR1 GTSNPN, CDR2 SVGIG (reference sequence). CDR3 sequence: CAWSTGANSPLHF. The CDR3 DNA is TGTGCCTGGAGTACAGGGGCTAATTCACCCCTCCACTTT.

The V call is TRBV29-1, the J call TRBJ2-7, with no clear D. There are 12 residues in the CDR3. Germline values: CDR1 SQVTM, CDR2 ANQGSEA. Trimming removed 5 bases at V and 4 bases at J, with 12 bases between. The CDR3 is CSVTSSTYEQYF. In nucleotides, the CDR3 is TGCAGCGTTACTTCTAGTACGTACGAGCAGTACTTC.